This T cell receptor (beta chain) was captured in a study of T cells in women clearing cervical HPV infection. Study-wide results and caveats: Each sample's T-cell count was unknown, possibly confounding richness. Associations may precede or follow infection; HPV-specific or memory T cells were not isolated.

The assay was immunoSEQ multiplex PCR, and TCRdb's table has in-frame clones only and misses some. Its table lists around 30,000 clones. Trimming took off 6 bases at V and 3 bases at J, with 11 bases between the two ends. The CDR3 has 13 amino acids. Germline values: CDR1 KGHSH, CDR2 LQKENI. HPV was found by MY09/MY11 PCR and dot-blot genotyping. A remark on this clone: Its target is unknown. Sequencing ends 3 residues short of the CDR3 end; the germline J gene provides the rest.

The gene calls are TRBV18 and TRBJ2-5; D uncertain. Sequenced sample: blood buffy coat. This TCR was recovered from a woman between 18 and 70 years old with a cervical HPV16 infection that either progressed to CIN3+ or cleared (not recorded which). The CDR3 spells CASSRTIKETQYF. Partial CDR3 DNA: TGTGCCAGCTCCCGCACTATAAAAGAGACC.